The present TCR beta chain was sequenced within a study of post-analysis software for immune sequencing data. The CDR3 totals 13 residues. Between the trimmed V and J ends, which lost 3 bases and 2 bases, there was a span of 11 bases. The germline CDR1 and CDR2 sequences are DFQATT and SNEGSKA (reference sequence). With respect to this clonotype: Its antigen is unidentified.

The authors incorporated unique molecular identifiers into the TCR beta cDNA libraries. Each batch of 1 to 10 million T cells produced roughly 500,000 cDNA molecules. From the PCR reads, TCRdb called clonotypes with MiXCR, one entry per CDR3 protein. This table holds roughly 200,000 distinct CDR3 sequences, approximately 30% found once. Study findings and constraints: Five TRBV segments, including TRBV5-6, TRBV5-1 and TRBV20-1, were more frequent in patients than controls. Controls showed significantly higher normalized Chao1 diversity than did multiple sclerosis patients.

The clonotype originates from a girl aged 2-17 years with multiple sclerosis. V usage is TRBV20-1 and J usage is TRBJ2-7; the D is unclear. The sequenced sample was blood. CDR3 nucleotides: TGCAGTGCTAGCGAGGAGACCCCCTACGAGCAGTACTTC. Amino acids: CSASEETPYEQYF.